A selection of T cell receptor beta chains follows, all from one sample in a study of cytomegalovirus exposure and HLA in healthy donors. Here immunoSEQ multiplex PCR was the method, and the copy in TCRdb shows in-frame clones only, minus some. The profile shows approximately 150,000 clones, under 70% of them singletons. Sequenced sample: PBMCs. These receptor sequences come from a woman in her sixties or seventies in good health and CMV-seronegative. Both conserved end residues are part of each CDR3. Fields, in order: clone size, J gene, D gene, V gene, CDR3 DNA, CDR3 protein. D genes are given only for firm matches. Not all rows give a size; the values are once, few, many and, for expanded clones, a class.

size: NA; J: TRBJ1-1; D: NA; V: TRBV4-1; DNA: TGCGCCAGCAGCCCCCGCGGCACTGAAGCTTTCTTT; CDR3: CASSPRGTEAFF
size: few; J: TRBJ1-3; D: NA; V: TRBV19; DNA: TGTGCCAGTAGTAATGCGGGGGGCACCATATATTTT; CDR3: CASSNAGGTIYF
size: NA; J: TRBJ1-2; D: NA; V: TRBV4-3; DNA: TGCGCCAGCAGCCAAGATCTGGGAGAAGGGAATTTTAACTATGGCTACACCTTC; CDR3: CASSQDLGEGNFNYGYTF
size: NA; J: TRBJ2-7; D: TRBD1; V: TRBV27; DNA: TGTGCCAGCAGTTTTGGGAGTAGGACAGGGCAAGTATCAACCTACGAGCAGTACTTC; CDR3: CASSFGSRTGQVSTYEQYF
size: once; J: TRBJ2-3; D: TRBD2; V: TRBV9; DNA: TGTGCCAGCAGTCGTAGCTTGGGGACACTAGCGGGAGTGGGCCGGGCCACAGATACGCAGTATTTT; CDR3: CASSRSLGTLAGVGRATDTQYF
size: few; J: TRBJ1-1; D: TRBD1; V: TRBV5-8; DNA: TGTGCCAGCAGCTTGGCCTGGACAGGGGGCGCGGCCACTGAAGCTTTCTTT; CDR3: CASSLAWTGGAATEAFF
size: NA; J: TRBJ1-2; D: NA; V: TRBV10-3; DNA: TGTGCCATCAGTGAGCTACGGACTACGGGCTACACCTTC; CDR3: CAISELRTTGYTF
size: NA; J: TRBJ2-5; D: TRBD1; V: TRBV28; DNA: TGTGCCAGCAGTTTCCCAGGGGGAGAAGAGACCCAGTACTTC; CDR3: CASSFPGGEETQYF
size: NA; J: TRBJ1-2; D: NA; V: TRBV18; DNA: TGTGCCAGCTCCCCGGGAGGAGACTATGGCTACACCTTC; CDR3: CASSPGGDYGYTF
size: few; J: TRBJ2-7; D: NA; V: TRBV5-1; DNA: TGCGCCAGCAGCTTGGGCCGGGCCGCTAGCTGGGACTACGAGCAGTACTTC; CDR3: CASSLGRAASWDYEQYF
size: NA; J: TRBJ2-5; D: NA; V: TRBV14; DNA: TGTGCCAGCAGCCAATCTGGCAGGGATGGAGAGACCCAGTACTTC; CDR3: CASSQSGRDGETQYF
size: NA; J: TRBJ2-7; D: NA; V: TRBV7-2; DNA: TGTGCCAGCAGCGAGGACACCCTCTACGAGCAGTACTTC; CDR3: CASSEDTLYEQYF
size: NA; J: TRBJ1-3; D: TRBD1; V: TRBV9; DNA: TGTGCCAGCAGCGAGGCGGACAGGGGCTCCGGAAACACCATATATTTT; CDR3: CASSEADRGSGNTIYF
size: NA; J: TRBJ2-5; D: TRBD1; V: TRBV29-1; DNA: TGCAGCGTCCGCAGGGGGCAGGTAGAGACCCAGTACTTC; CDR3: CSVRRGQVETQYF
size: NA; J: TRBJ1-2; D: TRBD1; V: TRBV7-2; DNA: TGTGCCAGCAGCTTAGTTTCAGGGGGCGCGGGAGGCTACACCTTC; CDR3: CASSLVSGGAGGYTF
size: NA; J: TRBJ2-1; D: TRBD2; V: TRBV19; DNA: TGTGCCAGTAGTGTTCTAGCGGGGACTGGGAATGAGCAGTTCTTC; CDR3: CASSVLAGTGNEQFF
size: few; J: TRBJ2-3; D: TRBD2; V: TRBV19; DNA: TGTGCCAGTGAACAGCGGGGAGGCACAGATACGCAGTATTTT; CDR3: CASEQRGGTDTQYF
size: NA; J: TRBJ2-7; D: NA; V: TRBV6-6; DNA: TGTGCCAGCAGTTACCTAACGGTCCCGGAGGGCTACGAGCAGTACTTC; CDR3: CASSYLTVPEGYEQYF
size: NA; J: TRBJ2-5; D: TRBD2; V: TRBV5-1; DNA: TGCGCCAGCAGCTTGTCACTAGCGGGAGATTTAAAGACCCAGTACTTC; CDR3: CASSLSLAGDLKTQYF
size: few; J: TRBJ2-7; D: TRBD1; V: TRBV5-4; DNA: TGTGCCAGCAGCCCTACAGGGGGCCCCTACGAGCAGTACTTC; CDR3: CASSPTGGPYEQYF
size: NA; J: TRBJ2-5; D: NA; V: TRBV2; DNA: TGTGCCAGCAACCAACTAAGAGGGGAGACCCAGTACTTC; CDR3: CASNQLRGETQYF
size: few; J: TRBJ2-3; D: TRBD1; V: TRBV25-1; DNA: TGTGCCAGCAGTGAATGGGACAGGGGGGATACGCAGTATTTT; CDR3: CASSEWDRGDTQYF
size: NA; J: TRBJ2-1; D: TRBD2; V: TRBV4-2; DNA: TGTGCCAGCAGCCAAGGGGGACTAGCGGGTGAGCAGTTCTTC; CDR3: CASSQGGLAGEQFF
size: NA; J: TRBJ2-2; D: NA; V: TRBV9; DNA: TGTGCCAGCAGCCCCTCCTTGACGGGGGCCGGGGAGCTGTTTTTT; CDR3: CASSPSLTGAGELFF
size: NA; J: TRBJ2-3; D: TRBD2; V: TRBV7-8; DNA: TGTGCCAGCAGCTTACTAGCGGGGGCCACAGATACGCAGTATTTT; CDR3: CASSLLAGATDTQYF
size: NA; J: TRBJ2-7; D: TRBD1; V: TRBV6-5; DNA: TGTGCCAGCAGTTACTCACCCGGGACAGGGGGCTACGAGCAGTACTTC; CDR3: CASSYSPGTGGYEQYF
size: NA; J: TRBJ1-1; D: NA; V: TRBV18; DNA: TGTGCCAGCTCCTCAGCAGGGATCACTGAAGCTTTCTTT; CDR3: CASSSAGITEAFF
size: NA; J: TRBJ1-5; D: NA; V: TRBV19; DNA: TGTGCCAGTAATGATGGGGGCCCGCCCCAGCATTTT; CDR3: CASNDGGPPQHF
size: NA; J: TRBJ2-3; D: TRBD2; V: TRBV7-2; DNA: TGTGCCAGCAGCCCAAATCTAGCGGTTAGCACAGATACGCAGTATTTT; CDR3: CASSPNLAVSTDTQYF
size: NA; J: TRBJ2-4; D: NA; V: TRBV6-1; DNA: TGTGCCAGCAGTGAAGCGAGTTTTGGTAGTCTGTACTTC; CDR3: CASSEASFGSLYF
size: NA; J: TRBJ2-1; D: TRBD2; V: TRBV9; DNA: TGTGCCAGCAGCGTAGACGGGACTAGCTCCTACAATGAGCAGTTCTTC; CDR3: CASSVDGTSSYNEQFF
size: NA; J: TRBJ2-1; D: TRBD1; V: TRBV5-5; DNA: TGTGCCAGCAGCTCGGGACAGCCTTACAATGAGCAGTTCTTC; CDR3: CASSSGQPYNEQFF
size: NA; J: TRBJ1-1; D: NA; V: TRBV9; DNA: TGTGCCAGCAGCGTAGGGGGGGTCGCGACTGAAGCTTTCTTT; CDR3: CASSVGGVATEAFF
size: NA; J: TRBJ2-7; D: TRBD2; V: TRBV9; DNA: TGTGCCAGCAGCCCAAACCCGGCTAGCGGGTTCTACGAGCAGTACTTC; CDR3: CASSPNPASGFYEQYF
size: NA; J: TRBJ2-5; D: TRBD1; V: TRBV7-6; DNA: TGTGCCAGCAGCTTAGCGACAGGGTCGGAGACCCAGTACTTC; CDR3: CASSLATGSETQYF
size: NA; J: TRBJ2-3; D: TRBD1; V: TRBV9; DNA: TGTGCCAGCAGCATATCTGACAGGGGAGGAAGAGATACGCAGTATTTT; CDR3: CASSISDRGGRDTQYF
size: once; J: TRBJ1-5; D: TRBD1; V: TRBV2; DNA: TGTGCCAGCAGTGAAGACAGGGGACAAAATCAGCCCCAGCATTTT; CDR3: CASSEDRGQNQPQHF
size: once; J: TRBJ2-3; D: TRBD2; V: TRBV10-3; DNA: TGTGCCACCCGAGGGGTAGCGGGGGGCGGGGATACGCAGTATTTT; CDR3: CATRGVAGGGDTQYF
size: NA; J: TRBJ2-7; D: TRBD1; V: TRBV23-1; DNA: TGCGCCAGCAGTCAATGGAGACAGGGATTCACCTACGAGCAGTACTTC; CDR3: CASSQWRQGFTYEQYF
size: NA; J: TRBJ2-7; D: TRBD1; V: TRBV7-7; DNA: TGTGCTAGCAGCTTAGGCCCGGGACAGAATTACGAGCAGTACTTC; CDR3: CASSLGPGQNYEQYF
size: NA; J: TRBJ2-5; D: TRBD1; V: TRBV6-6; DNA: TGTGCCAGCAGTGCCTGGACAGGTCCGGGGGAGACCCAGTACTTC; CDR3: CASSAWTGPGETQYF